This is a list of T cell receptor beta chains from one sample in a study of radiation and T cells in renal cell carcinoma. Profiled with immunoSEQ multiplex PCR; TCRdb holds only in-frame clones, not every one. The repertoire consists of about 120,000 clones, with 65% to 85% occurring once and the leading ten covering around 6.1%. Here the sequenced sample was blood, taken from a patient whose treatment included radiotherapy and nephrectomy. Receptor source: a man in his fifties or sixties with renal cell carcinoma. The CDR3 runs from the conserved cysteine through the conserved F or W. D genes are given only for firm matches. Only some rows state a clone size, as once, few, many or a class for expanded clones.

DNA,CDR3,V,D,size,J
TGCGCCAGCAGCCAGGGCTGGGGCACCGGGGAGCTGTTTTTT,CASSQGWGTGELFF,TRBV4-1,-,-,TRBJ2-2
TGTGCCAGCAGTCGGGGCCTCGAAAAACTGTTTTTT,CASSRGLEKLFF,TRBV28,-,-,TRBJ1-4
TGTGCCAGCTCTAGCGGGAGTGGTGGTGAGCAGTTCTTC,CASSSGSGGEQFF,TRBV11-3,TRBD2,-,TRBJ2-1
TGTGCCAGCAGTTACGTTGGCGGGAGCACAGATACGCAGTATTTT,CASSYVGGSTDTQYF,TRBV6-5,-,few,TRBJ2-3
TGTGCCAGCAGCTTAGATTTGGCGGGAGGCTCCTACAATGAGCAGTTCTTC,CASSLDLAGGSYNEQFF,TRBV11-2,TRBD2,once,TRBJ2-1
TGTGCCAGCAGCCAAGAAGGGGCGGCCGTGGTCGATTCACCCCTCCACTTT,CASSQEGAAVVDSPLHF,TRBV14,-,-,TRBJ1-6
TGTGCCTGGAGTAGGCAGGGGAGAAACACCATATATTTT,CAWSRQGRNTIYF,TRBV30,-,-,TRBJ1-3
TGCAGCGTGGGTCCGAGCACAGATACGCAGTATTTT,CSVGPSTDTQYF,TRBV29-1,-,-,TRBJ2-3
TGTGCCAGCAGTAGGGGACTAGCGGGAGTCCATGAGCAGTTCTTC,CASSRGLAGVHEQFF,TRBV6-4,TRBD2,-,TRBJ2-1
TGTGCCAGCAGTTACGGACAGGACCACTACGAGCAGTACTTC,CASSYGQDHYEQYF,TRBV6-5,TRBD1,-,TRBJ2-7
TGTGCCAGCTCCGCGCGGGGATCCACTGAAGCTTTCTTT,CASSARGSTEAFF,TRBV18,-,-,TRBJ1-1
TGTGCCAGCAGCCCCCGACTAGCGGGGCCCTACGAGCAGTACTTC,CASSPRLAGPYEQYF,TRBV11-2,TRBD2,-,TRBJ2-7
TGTGCCAGCACGGTGAGGACGGGGGATAGCAATCAGCCCCAGCATTTT,CASTVRTGDSNQPQHF,TRBV6-6,-,few,TRBJ1-5
TGTGCCAGCAGTTTATCGGGGGGACGGGTGGACACTGAAGCTTTCTTT,CASSLSGGRVDTEAFF,TRBV27,-,-,TRBJ1-1
TGCGCCAGCAGCTTGGATGGCTTTCCCATATATTTT,CASSLDGFPIYF,TRBV5-1,-,-,TRBJ1-3
TGTGCCACAGACGTCGGACAAGGGGAGACCCAGTACTTC,CATDVGQGETQYF,TRBV2,-,-,TRBJ2-5
TGTGCCAGCAGTTACACAGGGACCTATGGCTACACCTTC,CASSYTGTYGYTF,TRBV6-5,-,-,TRBJ1-2
TGTGCCAGCTCACCACCGAACGTAGATACGCAGTATTTT,CASSPPNVDTQYF,TRBV18,-,-,TRBJ2-3
TGTGCCAGTAGTATTGGACAGGGCGGCACTGAAGCTTTCTTT,CASSIGQGGTEAFF,TRBV19,TRBD1,-,TRBJ1-1
TGTGCCAGCAGCCCTAGATCCTGGGACAGGGGATCTGAGACCCAGTACTTC,CASSPRSWDRGSETQYF,TRBV28,TRBD1,-,TRBJ2-5
TGCAGCGTTGAAGATCCGGGATTTAACACCGGGGAGCTGTTTTTT,CSVEDPGFNTGELFF,TRBV29-1,-,-,TRBJ2-2
TGCGCCAGCAGCGGCGGGACACATAACACAGATACGCAGTATTTT,CASSGGTHNTDTQYF,TRBV5-1,-,once,TRBJ2-3
TGTGCCAGCAGCCGATCTAGCGGGGGGGCCTACGAGCAGTACTTC,CASSRSSGGAYEQYF,TRBV7-2,TRBD2,-,TRBJ2-7
TGTGCCAGCAGTGACAGAACTAGCACAGATACGCAGTATTTT,CASSDRTSTDTQYF,TRBV6-1,-,-,TRBJ2-3
TGTGCCAGCAGTTACCTAGCGGGGAGTAAAAGCAATGAGCAGTTCTTC,CASSYLAGSKSNEQFF,TRBV6-5,TRBD2,-,TRBJ2-1
TGTGCCAGTACCATGGACAGATTGAATTCACCCCTCCACTTT,CASTMDRLNSPLHF,TRBV19,-,-,TRBJ1-6
TGTGCCAGCAGTGAAGAACGTTGGTTCTTC,CASSEERWFF,TRBV6-1,-,once,TRBJ2-1
TGCGCCAGCAGCTTAGCGGGTATGGGCAATCAGCCCCAGCATTTT,CASSLAGMGNQPQHF,TRBV5-1,-,-,TRBJ1-5
TGTGCCATCAGTGGGGTCGCCCAGACCTACAATGAGCAGTTCTTC,CAISGVAQTYNEQFF,TRBV10-3,-,-,TRBJ2-1
TGCGCCAGCAGCCAAGATCCCCAGACTGAAGCTTTCTTT,CASSQDPQTEAFF,TRBV4-3,-,once,TRBJ1-1
TGTGCCAGCAGTACCCTGGGGGGCTCGGACGAGCAGTACTTC,CASSTLGGSDEQYF,TRBV27,-,few,TRBJ2-7
TGTGCCAGCAGTTATTCAGGGAGCTATGGCTACACCTTC,CASSYSGSYGYTF,TRBV6-5,-,once,TRBJ1-2
TGTGCCAGCAGTTTAGAAAACTATGGCTACACCTTC,CASSLENYGYTF,TRBV5-4,-,few,TRBJ1-2
TGCGCCAGCAGCCCGAAGGGAGCGGGGGGTCTCAATGAGCAGTTCTTC,CASSPKGAGGLNEQFF,TRBV5-1,TRBD2,few,TRBJ2-1
TGTGCCAGCAGCCGGACAGCGTCGAAAGAGACCCAGTACTTC,CASSRTASKETQYF,TRBV7-9,-,-,TRBJ2-5
TGTGCCAGCTCAAATGTACTCGGATACAATGAGCAGTTCTTC,CASSNVLGYNEQFF,TRBV18,-,-,TRBJ2-1
TGTGCCTGGAGTGTACAACCAGGTTACAATCAGCCCCAGCATTTT,CAWSVQPGYNQPQHF,TRBV30,-,-,TRBJ1-5
TGTGCCAGCAGTCAAAGCGGGGCAGCTCATGGCTACACCTTC,CASSQSGAAHGYTF,TRBV2,-,-,TRBJ1-2
TGTGCCTGGAGCCCAAGATGGGGGCCCTACAATCAGCCCCAGCATTTT,CAWSPRWGPYNQPQHF,TRBV30,-,-,TRBJ1-5
TGCGCCAGCAGCGACTATCAAGGCTCCTACAATGAGCAGTTCTTC,CASSDYQGSYNEQFF,TRBV5-1,-,few,TRBJ2-1
TGTGCCATCACTCCGGGGCGGAGTACGGAGACCCAGTACTTC,CAITPGRSTETQYF,TRBV10-3,-,-,TRBJ2-5
TGCGCCAGCAGTTCCACTAGCGGGAGTTGGTACGAGCAGTACTTC,CASSSTSGSWYEQYF,TRBV6-5,TRBD2,-,TRBJ2-7
TGCGCCAGCAGGGGCGGACAGGGGGGAGAGGAGCAGTACTTC,CASRGGQGGEEQYF,TRBV10-2,TRBD1,-,TRBJ2-7
TGTGCCAGCAGGATTCTCACAGATACGCAGTATTTT,CASRILTDTQYF,TRBV6-6,-,-,TRBJ2-3
TGTGCCAGCAGCGTCGGACTAGCGGGAGAGAAGCAGTTCTTC,CASSVGLAGEKQFF,TRBV9,TRBD2,once,TRBJ2-1
TGTGCCAGCAGCGTAGGGGGTAGCGGGAACTCCTACGAGCAGTACTTC,CASSVGGSGNSYEQYF,TRBV9,TRBD2,-,TRBJ2-7
TGTGCCAGTAGTGGCCTGTCGGATACGCAGTATTTT,CASSGLSDTQYF,TRBV19,-,-,TRBJ2-3
TGTGCCAGCAGCTTACAAGCGGCAAACACCGGGGAGCTGTTTTTT,CASSLQAANTGELFF,TRBV7-9,-,-,TRBJ2-2
TGTGCCAGCAGTTTATTCCGGGGGACCTACAATGAGCAGTTCTTC,CASSLFRGTYNEQFF,TRBV28,-,few,TRBJ2-1
TGTGCCAGCAGCTCCCAGGGGGGGGTATCCTACGAGCAGTACTTC,CASSSQGGVSYEQYF,TRBV7-9,-,-,TRBJ2-7
TGTGCCAGCAGCTTAGAAGGGATCGCAGATACGCAATATTTT,CASSLEGIADTQYF,TRBV7-9,-,-,TRBJ2-3